The 14 T cell receptor beta chains below come from one sample, sequenced in a study of blood T cells in healthy people across ages. A J-beta primer mix and a sample-barcoded 5' primer were used in a second PCR of roughly 7 to 12 cycles. TCRdb re-analysed the 5' RACE reads in MiXCR, keeping a single row per CDR3 protein. Altogether 750,000 to 950,000 distinct CDR3 sequences are present, around 25% being singletons, with the ten largest covering 2.5% to 3.5%. The same data also contributed to another study, on T cells of mothers and their children.

Sample: blood. These receptors came from a boy between 10 and 17 years old in good health.

This chain joins TRBV10-3 and TRBJ2-1, with D perhaps TRBD1 (6 bases). In germline, CDR1 is ENHRY, CDR2 SYGVKD. Trimming removed 6 bases at V and 7 bases at J, with 7 bases between. The CDR3 loop spans 11 amino acids. The CDR3 DNA reads TGTGCCATCAGGCAGGGGAATGAGCAGTTCTTC. Residues: CAIRQGNEQFF.

A few counts support this clonotype. The V and J genes are TRBV5-1 and TRBJ1-4; 7 nucleotides line up with TRBD1. The CDR3 contains 17 residues. Germline V gene data show CDR1 as SGHRS and CDR2 as YFSETQ. The V segment lost 4 bases and the J segment 2 bases; nucleotides outside the gene matches: 11. CDR3 in amino acids: CASSPPPGQSTNEKLFF. The CDR3 DNA follows: TGCGCCAGCAGCCCCCCACCGGGACAGAGTACTAATGAAAAACTGTTTTTT.

This clonotype was detected a few times. V and J are TRBV4-2 and TRBJ2-1; D call uncertain. The germline V gene encodes CDR1 LGHNA and CDR2 YNFKEQ. The V gene lost 2 bases and the J gene lost 2 bases, with 13 bases spanning the gap. CDR3 length equals 16 residues. CDR3 nucleotides: TGTGCCAGCAGCCAAATAATAGGCGAGCCCTACAATGAGCAGTTCTTC. The encoded protein is CASSQIIGEPYNEQFF.

This clonotype was seen a handful of times. This chain connects TRBV6-5 to TRBJ2-2; D perhaps matches TRBD1 (6 bases). V dropped 6 bases and J dropped 5 bases, with 16 bases sitting between them. CDR3 size: 15 residues. CDR1 MNHEY and CDR2 SVGAGI come from the germline V gene. The CDR3: CASRPQGSRTGELFF. The CDR3 DNA sequence: TGTGCCAGCAGGCCACAGGGTTCGAGAACCGGGGAGCTGTTTTTT.

The rearrangement links TRBV28 to TRBJ2-5; D is unclear. Germline V lookup: CDR1 MDHEN, CDR2 SYDVKM. V dropped 10 bases and J dropped 1 base, with 10 bases sitting between them. The length of the CDR3 is 12 residues. Here the CDR3 reads CAIASIQETQYF. For the CDR3, the DNA is TGTGCCATCGCTAGTATCCAAGAGACCCAGTACTTC.

This clonotype was detected a few times. This chain uses TRBV20-1 with TRBJ1-3, with D unresolved. Germline CDR1 and CDR2: DFQATT and SNEGSKA (reference sequence). V was shortened by 3 bases and J by 2 bases, with 11 bases between the two germline ends. The CDR3 spans 14 residues. Here the CDR3 reads CSASEGTPGNTIYF. The CDR3 nucleotides are TGCAGTGCTAGCGAGGGAACCCCTGGAAACACCATATATTTT.

DNA for the CDR3: TGTGCCAGCAGTTACAAGAGGGCTGGGGCCAACGTCCTGACTTTC. Protein: CASSYKRAGANVLTF. This sequence joins TRBV6-6 and TRBJ2-6, with D possibly matching TRBD2 (5 bases). The germline V and J ends were trimmed by 2 bases and 2 bases, with 7 bases remaining between them. Germline CDR1 MNHNY, CDR2 SVGAGI (reference sequence). The CDR3 is made up of 15 amino acids.

This clonotype came up a few times. V usage is TRBV9 and J usage is TRBJ1-3; 7 bases line up with TRBD1. Trimming took 0 bases from V and 4 from J; bases not matched to a gene: 4. Germline CDR1 and CDR2: SGDLS and YYNGEE. This CDR3 comprises 15 residues. The CDR3 is CASSVAGQLGNTIYF. DNA of the CDR3: TGTGCCAGCAGCGTAGCGGGACAGCTGGGAAACACCATATATTTT.

The CDR3 sequence: CSARPEDLTGYTF. In DNA, the CDR3 is TGCAGTGCTAGACCTGAAGACTTGACTGGCTACACCTTC. V usage is TRBV20-1 and J usage is TRBJ1-2; D is ambiguous. This CDR3 comprises 13 residues. CDR1 DFQATT and CDR2 SNEGSKA come from the germline V gene (reference sequence). The V and J ends lost 2 bases and 7 bases respectively, with 14 bases between them.

This clonotype was counted only a few times. The rearrangement uses TRBV10-3 and TRBJ2-3; no firm D call. The germline CDR1 and CDR2 sequences are ENHRY and SYGVKD. With 7 bases removed from V and 2 bases from J, the gap between germline ends came to 10 bases. The CDR3 contains 13 residues. The CDR3: CAITVNSTDTQYF. For the CDR3, the DNA is TGTGCCATCACGGTCAACTCCACAGATACGCAGTATTTT.

The rearrangement uses TRBV19 and TRBJ1-5; D unclear. Trimming shortened V by 3 bases and J by 3 bases, and 12 bases separated the two germline ends. This CDR3 region has 15 residues. CDR1 is LNHDA and CDR2 is SQIVND in the germline V gene (reference sequence). The CDR3 sequence: CASSIGPPSNQPQHF. CDR3 in DNA: TGTGCCAGTAGTATCGGGCCACCCTCCAATCAGCCCCAGCATTTT.

The table lists this clonotype with a few counts. V usage is TRBV21-1 and J usage is TRBJ1-5; TRBD1 is the table's D call and was not checked against the DNA. TRBV21-1 is marked as a pseudogene. This CDR3 has 17 amino acids. The CDR3 sequence is CASSTGTGPYSNQPQHF. The CDR3 DNA is TGTGCCAGCAGCACTGGGACAGGGCCCTATAGCAATCAGCCCCAGCATTTT.

On this clonotype itself: The germline gene is not matched at one end of the junction; a read error may be the cause. This chain connects TRBV2 to TRBJ2-1; D remains ambiguous. The CDR3 consists of 13 residues. Germline V gene sequence: CDR1 SNHLY, CDR2 FYNNEI. The CDR3 loop is CASSEGYVDEQLF. The CDR3 nucleotides are TGTGCCAGCAGTGAAGGTTATGTGGATGAGCAGTTATTC.

In the case of this clonotype: A much larger clone differs by one base, so this may be a read error. The rearrangement joins TRBV7-9 to TRBJ1-2; 7 nucleotides align to TRBD1. This CDR3 contains 13 residues. Germline CDR1 and CDR2: SEHNR and FQNEAQ (reference sequence). J lost 3 bases, V lost 5 bases, and 3 bases had no gene match. The CDR3 sequence: CASSDGTDYGYTF. CDR3 coding DNA: TGTGCCAGCAGCGACGGGACAGACTATGGCTACACCTTC.